This T cell receptor (beta chain) was identified during a study of blood T cell repertoires in COVID-19. On the study more broadly: COVID-19 samples collected from the United States, Italy and Spain covered acute and convalescent phases. PBMCs, B-cell-depleted T cells, or T cells provided the cDNA or gDNA that made up the material.

The CDR3 has 13 residues. Germline assignment: CDR1 ENHRY and CDR2 SYGVKD. J was trimmed by 6 bases and V by 8 bases; bases with no gene match: 6. Study processing details: From reference gene primer amplification, estimates of nucleated cell counts were derived. Generated by immunoSEQ multiplex PCR, the TCRdb table keeps only in-frame clones and is missing some. V and J calls and clone size are those listed in that table; D and trimming were worked out from the DNA. The sample lists about 180,000 clones, approximately 85% seen once, with 7.5% to 10% in the top ten. The V gene is TRBV10-3, the J gene TRBJ2-3, with 9 bases lining up with TRBD2. The specimen was peripheral blood. This receptor was obtained from a woman older than 75 with acute or convalescent COVID-19. CDR3 in amino acids: CAIGRLAEDTQYF. CDR3 coding DNA: TGTGCCATCGGGCGACTAGCGGAGGATACGCAGTATTTT.